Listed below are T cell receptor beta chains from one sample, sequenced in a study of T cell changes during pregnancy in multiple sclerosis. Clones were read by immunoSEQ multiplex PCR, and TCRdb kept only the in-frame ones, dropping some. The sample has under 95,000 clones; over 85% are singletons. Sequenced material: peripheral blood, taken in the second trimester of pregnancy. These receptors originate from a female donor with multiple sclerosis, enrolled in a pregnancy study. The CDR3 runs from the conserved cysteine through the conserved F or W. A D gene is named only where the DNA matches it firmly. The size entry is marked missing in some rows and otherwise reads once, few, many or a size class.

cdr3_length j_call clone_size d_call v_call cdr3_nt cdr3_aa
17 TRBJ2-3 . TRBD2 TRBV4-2 TGTGCCAGCAGCCAAGATCCCAGCGGGAGGGCCGGAGATACGCAGTATTTT CASSQDPSGRAGDTQYF
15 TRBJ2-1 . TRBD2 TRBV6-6 TGTGCCAGCAGAATCACTAGCGGGCCCTACAATGAGCAGTTCTTC CASRITSGPYNEQFF
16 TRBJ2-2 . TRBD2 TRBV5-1 TGCGCCAGCAGCTTGCCAAGCGGGAGGAACACCGGGGAGCTGTTTTTT CASSLPSGRNTGELFF
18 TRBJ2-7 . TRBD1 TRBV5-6 TGTGCCAGCAGCTTCTCCGGGACAGGCGATATGTTCTTTTACGAGCAGTACTTC CASSFSGTGDMFFYEQYF
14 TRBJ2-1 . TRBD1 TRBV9 TGTGCCAGCAGCACCCGACAGGGCAAAAATGAGCAGTTCTTC CASSTRQGKNEQFF
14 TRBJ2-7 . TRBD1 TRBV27 TGTGCCAGCAGCGGGACAGGACTCTCCTACGAGCAGTACTTC CASSGTGLSYEQYF
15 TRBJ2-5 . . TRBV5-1 TGCGCCAGCAGCTTGTCCAGAACTCGAGGAGAGACCCAGTACTTC CASSLSRTRGETQYF
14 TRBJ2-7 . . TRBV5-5 TGTGCCAGCATCAGGCAGGATAGCTCCTACGAGCAGTACTTC CASIRQDSSYEQYF
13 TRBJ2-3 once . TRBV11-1 TGTGCCAGCAGCCCCCGGAGTGGGGCTACGCAGTATTTT CASSPRSGATQYF
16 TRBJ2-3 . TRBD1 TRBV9 TGTGCCAGCAGCGTCGGGGACAGGGGGCGCGCAGATACGCAGTATTTT CASSVGDRGRADTQYF
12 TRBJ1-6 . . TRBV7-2 TGTGCCAGCAGCTCCTTGAATTCACCCCTCCACTTT CASSSLNSPLHF
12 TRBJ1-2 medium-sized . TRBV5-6 TGTGCCAGCAGCGATGCAGGGGATGGCTACACCTTC CASSDAGDGYTF
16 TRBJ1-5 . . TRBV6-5 TGTGCCAGCAGTTACAATCCTCCGGGAGTCAATCAGCCCCAGCATTTT CASSYNPPGVNQPQHF
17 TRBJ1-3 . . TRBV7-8 TGTGCCAGCAGCTTTATGGCCACAGGACACTCTGGAAACACCATATATTTT CASSFMATGHSGNTIYF
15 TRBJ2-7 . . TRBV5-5 TGTGCCAGCAGCTTGGATCCGGGACAAGTATACGAGCAGTACTTC CASSLDPGQVYEQYF
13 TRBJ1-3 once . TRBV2 TGTGCCAGCGGAGATATCTCTGGAAACACCATATATTTT CASGDISGNTIYF
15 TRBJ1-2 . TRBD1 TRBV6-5 TGTGCCAGCCGGACCCTAGGGGGCGGGAAAGAAGACTACACCTTC CASRTLGGGKEDYTF
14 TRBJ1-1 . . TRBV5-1 TGCGCCAGCAGCTTTACAGGCATGAACACTGAAGCTTTCTTT CASSFTGMNTEAFF
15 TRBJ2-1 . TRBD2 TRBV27 TGTGCCAGCAGTCCGCTAGCGGGAGGGCGCAATGAGCAGTTCTTC CASSPLAGGRNEQFF
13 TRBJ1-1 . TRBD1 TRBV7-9 TGTGCCAGTTCTACAGGGGTATCGGCTGAAGCTTTCTTT CASSTGVSAEAFF
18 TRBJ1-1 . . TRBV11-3 TGTGCCAGCAGCTTAGATTTAGAGGCACCTTCCAGGAGGGCTGAAGCTTTCTTT CASSLDLEAPSRRAEAFF
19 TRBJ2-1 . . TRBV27 TGTGCCAGCAGTTTAGAGGCCGCGCGAGCGCTCAAGCACTACAATGAGCAGTTCTTC CASSLEAARALKHYNEQFF
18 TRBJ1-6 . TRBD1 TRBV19 TGTGCCAGTAGTAGTAACCGGGACAGACCAGGCTATAATTCACCCCTCCACTTT CASSSNRDRPGYNSPLHF
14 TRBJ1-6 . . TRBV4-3 TGCGCCAGCAGCCAAGAAAGGGGACTGTCACCCCTCCACTTT CASSQERGLSPLHF
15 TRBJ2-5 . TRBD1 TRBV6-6 TGTGCCAGCAGTAAAAGACAGGGGTACCAAGAGACCCAGTACTTC CASSKRQGYQETQYF
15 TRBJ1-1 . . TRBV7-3 TGTGCCAGCAGCTTAGACCGGAGCAGGAACACTGAAGCTTTCTTT CASSLDRSRNTEAFF
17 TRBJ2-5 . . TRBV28 TGTGCCAGCAGTCTCGGACGAGCCAGGGCAGTGGGAGAGACCCAGTACTTC CASSLGRARAVGETQYF
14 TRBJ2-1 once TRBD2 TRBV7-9 TGTGCCAGCAGCAAGCGGGGTTTTGACAATGAGCAGTTCTTC CASSKRGFDNEQFF
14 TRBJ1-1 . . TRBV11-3 TGTGCCAGCAGCACCCGACACAGGAACACTGAAGCTTTCTTT CASSTRHRNTEAFF
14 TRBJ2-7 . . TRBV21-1 TGTGCCAGCATAAACCTACCGGGTTCCTACGAGCAGTACTTC CASINLPGSYEQYF
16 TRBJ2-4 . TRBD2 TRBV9 TGTGCCAGCAGCCCGCGGCCGACTAGCGGGATGATCATTCAGTACTTC CASSPRPTSGMIIQYF
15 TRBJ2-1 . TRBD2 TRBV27 TGTGCCAGCAGTTTCCAGACTAGCGGGAGCGGATTGCAGTTCTTC CASSFQTSGSGLQFF
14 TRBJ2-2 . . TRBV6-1 TGTGCCAGCAGCCCTTTGACAGAACCCGGGGAGCTGTTTTTT CASSPLTEPGELFF
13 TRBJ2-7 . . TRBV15 TGTGCCACCAGCAGAGATGTCAGGTACGAGCAGTACTTC CATSRDVRYEQYF
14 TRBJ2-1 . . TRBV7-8 TGTGCCAGCAGCTTAAGGGACTCGACGGGTGAGCAGTTCTTC CASSLRDSTGEQFF
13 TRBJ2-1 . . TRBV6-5 TGTGCCAGCAGTACGGGGGCCTACAATGAGCAGTTCTTC CASSTGAYNEQFF
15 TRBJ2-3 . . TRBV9 TGTGCCAGCAGCAAACGGGTAGATGGCACAGATACGCAGTATTTT CASSKRVDGTDTQYF
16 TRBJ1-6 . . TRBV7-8 TGTGCCACCCGTCAGGGTTCTCGCCACTATAATTCACCCCTCCACTTT CATRQGSRHYNSPLHF
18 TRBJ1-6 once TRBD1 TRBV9 TGTGCCAGCAGCGTGGGGACAGGGGGCAAGCCCTATAATTCACCCCTCCACTTT CASSVGTGGKPYNSPLHF
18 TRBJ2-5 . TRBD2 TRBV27 TGTGCCAGCAGTCCCCCCGGCGCGGGGGGGAATATCCAAGAGACCCAGTACTTC CASSPPGAGGNIQETQYF